This T cell receptor beta chain was documented in a study of CD8+CD57+ T cells in acquired aplastic anemia. For the study at large: Sorted CD4+ plus CD8+ cells gave DNA averaging about 3.2 ug.

TCR beta VDJ and CDR3 profiling used genomic DNA as template. TCRdb reprocessed the reads with MiXCR, giving one entry per CDR3 protein. The sample includes 250,000 to 300,000 distinct CDR3 sequences, 45% to 70% of them seen just once. As to this clonotype: The antigen is unknown. The junction and the germline gene differ at one end; a read error may be behind it.

This CDR3 is 16 amino acids long. Germline CDR1 is SGHTA and CDR2 is FQGTGA. Findings of the study overall: The number of CD8+ CDR3 sequences shared by patients and controls was approximately 31. Patient and control CD8+ Simpson's diversity was not significantly different.

The source of this sequence is a human donor with severe aplastic anemia or a healthy control (not recorded which). The V gene is TRBV7-3, the J gene TRBJ1-5; D gene ambiguous. Sequencing was done on a sample of sorted CD4+, CD8+, or CD8+CD57+ T cells (not recorded which) from PBMCs. CDR3 loop: CASSEDEGRMNQPQHF. The CDR3 DNA follows: TGTGCCAGCAGTGAAGACGAGGGTAGGATGAATCAGCCCCAACATTTT.